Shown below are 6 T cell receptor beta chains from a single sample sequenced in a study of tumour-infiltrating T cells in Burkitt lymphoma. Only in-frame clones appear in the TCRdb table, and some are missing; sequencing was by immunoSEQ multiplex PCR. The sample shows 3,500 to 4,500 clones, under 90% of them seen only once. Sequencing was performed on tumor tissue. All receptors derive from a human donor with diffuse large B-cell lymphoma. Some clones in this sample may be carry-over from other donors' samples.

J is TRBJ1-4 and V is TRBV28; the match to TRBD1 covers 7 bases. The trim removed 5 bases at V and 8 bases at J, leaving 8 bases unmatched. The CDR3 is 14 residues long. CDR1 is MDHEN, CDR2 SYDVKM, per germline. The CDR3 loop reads CASSKRQGLEKLFF. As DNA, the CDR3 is TGTGCCAGCAGTAAACGACAGGGCTTAGAAAAACTGTTTTTT.

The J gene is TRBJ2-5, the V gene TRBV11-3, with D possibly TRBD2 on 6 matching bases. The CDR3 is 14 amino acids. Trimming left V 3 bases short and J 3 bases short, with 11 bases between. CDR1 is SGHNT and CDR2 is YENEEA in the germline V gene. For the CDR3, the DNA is TGTGCCAGCAGCTTGGGGCCGGGGGAAGAGACCCAGTACTTC. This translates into CASSLGPGEETQYF.

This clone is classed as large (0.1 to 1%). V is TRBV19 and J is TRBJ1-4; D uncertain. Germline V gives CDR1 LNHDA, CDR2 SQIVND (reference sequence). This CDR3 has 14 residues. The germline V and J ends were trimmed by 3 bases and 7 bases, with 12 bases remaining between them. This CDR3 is CASSIGGTSEKLFF. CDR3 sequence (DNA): TGTGCCAGTAGTATCGGAGGAACAAGTGAAAAACTGTTTTTT.

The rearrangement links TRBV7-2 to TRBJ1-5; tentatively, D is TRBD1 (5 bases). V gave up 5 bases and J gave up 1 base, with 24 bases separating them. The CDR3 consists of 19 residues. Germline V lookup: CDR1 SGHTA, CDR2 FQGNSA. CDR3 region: CASSERGRTRMGSNQPQHF. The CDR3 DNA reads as TGTGCCAGCAGCGAAAGGGGCAGGACTAGGATGGGAAGCAATCAGCCCCAGCATTTT.

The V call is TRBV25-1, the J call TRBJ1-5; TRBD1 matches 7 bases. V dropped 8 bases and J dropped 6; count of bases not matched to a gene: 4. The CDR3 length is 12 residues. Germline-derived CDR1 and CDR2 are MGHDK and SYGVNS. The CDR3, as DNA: TGTGCCAGCCAGGGGGGCGGTCAGCCCCAGCATTTT. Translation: CASQGGGQPQHF.

CDR3 in amino acids: CSVGQAQETQYF. The CDR3 nucleotides read TGCAGCGTTGGACAGGCCCAAGAGACCCAGTACTTC. The gene calls are TRBV29-1 and TRBJ2-5; TRBD1 might be the D (6 bases). The CDR3 covers 12 residues. Germline CDR1 reads SQVTM; CDR2 reads ANQGSEA. The V end lost 4 bases, the J end lost 1 base, and 7 bases lay between the germline ends.